A selection of T cell receptor beta chains follows, all from one sample in a study of cytomegalovirus exposure and HLA in healthy donors. The method was immunoSEQ multiplex PCR; TCRdb's version includes in-frame clones alone and lacks a portion of them. The table has around 200,000 clones, under 70% seen once. The specimen was PBMCs. Receptors were obtained from a man in his forties in good health and CMV-seropositive. Each CDR3 is given with its conserved first and last residue. D genes are given only for firm matches. A clone size is listed for some rows: how often the clone was seen (once, few, many), or a class if it is expanded.

>-|TRBV7-6|TRBJ2-7|-
TGTGCCAGCAGGGGGCTAACGTACGAGCAGTACTTC
CASRGLTYEQYF
>-|TRBV5-1|TRBJ1-1|few
TGCGCCAGCAGCCTGGTCTACGGGGGGAACACTGAAGCTTTCTTT
CASSLVYGGNTEAFF
>-|TRBV10-2|TRBJ2-7|-
TGCGCCAGCAGTGAGGGAGACTACGAGCAGTACTTC
CASSEGDYEQYF
>TRBD1|TRBV6-1|TRBJ2-7|once
TGTGCCAGCAGTGAACTGAGGACAGGCTACGAGCAGTACTTC
CASSELRTGYEQYF
>TRBD1|TRBV6-1|TRBJ2-7|few
TGTGCCAGCATGGGACAGGGGTCCTCCTACGAGCAGTACTTC
CASMGQGSSYEQYF
>TRBD2|TRBV7-9|TRBJ2-3|-
TGTGCCAGCAGCTTCGGGACTAGCGGCACAGATACGCAGTATTTT
CASSFGTSGTDTQYF
>-|TRBV7-9|TRBJ1-2|-
TGTGCCAGCAGCTTAGCGCGGGAAGGATTTGATGGCTACACCTTC
CASSLAREGFDGYTF
>TRBD1|TRBV11-2|TRBJ2-7|-
TGTGCCAGCAGCTCCTCCCGCCTCGCGTTGGACAGGGGGTACGAGCAGTACTTC
CASSSSRLALDRGYEQYF
>-|TRBV11-2|TRBJ2-3|-
TGTGCCAGCAGCTTAGTGGCGGGGCACAGCACAGATACGCAGTATTTT
CASSLVAGHSTDTQYF
>TRBD2|TRBV10-1|TRBJ2-7|-
TGCGCCAGCAGTGAGGGCGTAGGGACTACCTACGAGCAGTACTTC
CASSEGVGTTYEQYF
>-|TRBV29-1|TRBJ1-1|-
TGCAGCGTTGAGTCTAGGCAGAACGACGAAGCTTTCTTT
CSVESRQNDEAFF
>TRBD1|TRBV4-1|TRBJ1-3|-
TGCGCCAGCAGCCTTACAGGGGGCGCGGACACCATATATTTT
CASSLTGGADTIYF
>-|TRBV2|TRBJ2-3|-
TGTGCCAGCAGCCCCGAGGGATACAGTACGCAGTATTTT
CASSPEGYSTQYF
>-|TRBV16|TRBJ1-5|-
TGTGCCAGCAGAGGGGCCAATCAGCCCCAGCATTTT
CASRGANQPQHF
>TRBD2|TRBV6-4|TRBJ2-3|-
TGTGCCAGCAGCCGGGGGGTGACAGATACGCAGTATTTT
CASSRGVTDTQYF
>TRBD2|TRBV14|TRBJ2-3|-
TGTGCCAGCAGCGAAGAAAGGAGCGGGGGGGCGGATACGCAGTATTTT
CASSEERSGGADTQYF
>TRBD1|TRBV29-1|TRBJ2-5|-
TGCAGCGTTATCGGAAGGACAGGGCAAGAGACCCAGTACTTC
CSVIGRTGQETQYF
>-|TRBV12-2|TRBJ2-1|-
TGTGCAAGTCCTTACAATGAGCAGTTCTTC
CASPYNEQFF
>-|TRBV7-6|TRBJ2-7|-
TGTGCCAGCAGCTTATGGGGACACCCCGGACCCTACGAGCAGTACTTC
CASSLWGHPGPYEQYF
>TRBD1|TRBV18|TRBJ2-7|-
TGTGCCAGCTCACCTTTGGACAGGGGGGGGGAGCAGTACTTC
CASSPLDRGGEQYF